This T cell receptor beta chain was sequenced in a study of T cells after yellow fever vaccination. Study context: Libraries from low-cell-number fractions were prepared with the SMART-Seq v4 Ultra Low Input RNA kit.

Notes on the study in general: The secondary response was weaker but peaked faster, day 5 versus 15. Booster samples showed a return of most primary-vaccination clones (approximately 95% CD4, over 70% CD8).

Template switching by 5'RACE produced TCR cDNA, adding a universal primer site and UMIs. TCRdb ran MiXCR on the 5' RACE reads and lists one entry per CDR3 protein. The sample records about 330,000 distinct CDR3 sequences, 8% to 9.5% being singletons. V was shortened by 6 bases and J by 5 bases, with 19 bases between the two germline ends. This CDR3 is built from 15 residues. Germline V gene lookup returns CDR1 MNHEY and CDR2 SVGEGT. This clonotype was detected only a few times. Antigen unknown. V and J are TRBV6-2 or TRBV6-3 and TRBJ2-5, with D possibly TRBD1 on 5 matching bases. The material sequenced was PBMCs, taken about 41 days after the first yellow fever vaccination. The TCR was taken from a man aged 18 to 35 who received the YFV17D yellow fever vaccine. In DNA, the CDR3 is TGTGCCAGCAGGACGAGCAGGGAAGATAAGGAGACCCAGTACTTC. It specifies CASRTSREDKETQYF.